This TCR beta chain was identified during a study of T cells after yellow fever vaccination. Notes on the study in general: A small proportion of clonotypes was detected in both the CD4 and CD8 compartments. In post-booster samples, most primary-vaccination clones reappeared (96% CD4, around 87% CD8).

On this clonotype: Its antigen is as yet unknown.

V was clipped by 8 bases and J by 6 bases, with 8 bases between them. The germline V gene encodes CDR1 LNHDA and CDR2 SQIVND (reference sequence). This CDR3 comprises 10 residues. TCRdb passed the 5' RACE reads through MiXCR, listing each CDR3 protein once. The sample lists about 220,000 distinct CDR3 sequences, 3% to 3.5% occurring once. The TCR sequence derives from a young man who received the YFV17D yellow fever vaccine. This specimen was CD4+ T cells sorted from PBMCs, taken 10 days after the yellow fever booster vaccination. The chain has TRBV19 and TRBJ2-7, with D unresolved. CDR3 nucleotides: TGTGCCAGTGGGTACACCGAGCAGTACTTC. Translated, it gives CASGYTEQYF.